Following are 8 T cell receptor beta chains from one sample sequenced in a study of Ad26.COV2.S vaccination and SARS-CoV-2 variants. Generated by immunoSEQ multiplex PCR, the TCRdb table keeps only in-frame clones and is missing some. This sample has hundreds of thousands of clones, with about 92% found just once. The sequencing here drew on peripheral blood, taken after recovery from COVID-19. The origin of the receptors is a human donor who had recovered from COVID-19.

The chain is built from TRBV6-2 or TRBV6-3 and TRBJ2-3; D remains ambiguous. Looked up from germline, CDR1 is MNHEY and CDR2 is SVGEGT. With 6 bases removed from V and 2 bases from J, the gap between germline ends came to 6 bases. The CDR3 runs to 12 residues. CDR3 sequence reads: CASSIYTDTQYF. As DNA, the CDR3 is TGTGCCAGCAGCATATACACAGATACGCAGTATTTT.

V usage is TRBV5-4 and J usage is TRBJ1-2, with D maybe TRBD1 (5 bases). The germline V gene has CDR1 SGHNT and CDR2 YYREEE (reference sequence). The CDR3 consists of 14 residues. Trimming pared 4 bases from V and 2 bases from J, leaving 12 bases between. The CDR3 spells CASSPRGGNYGYTF. The CDR3 DNA reads as TGTGCCAGCAGCCCCCGCGGGGGAAACTATGGCTACACCTTC.

In DNA, the CDR3 is TGTGCCAGCAAGGAGGGGAATCGCTACGAGCAGTACTTC. Its protein product is CASKEGNRYEQYF. This chain links TRBV27 with TRBJ2-7, with D possibly TRBD2 on 6 matching bases. Between the trimmed V and J ends, which lost 7 bases and 3 bases, there was a span of 13 bases. CDR3 length: 13 amino acids. CDR1 and CDR2 from the germline V gene are MNHEY and SMNVEV (reference sequence).

This chain uses TRBV4-3 with TRBJ1-4, with D perhaps TRBD1 (6 bases). CDR1 is LGHNA, CDR2 YSLEER, per germline. CDR3 length: 14 amino acids. Trimming took 4 bases from V and 5 from J, leaving 11 bases between them. CDR3 in amino acids: CASSRGQGNEKLFF. In DNA form, the CDR3 reads TGCGCCAGCAGCCGGGGCCAGGGGAATGAAAAACTGTTTTTT.

The chain uses TRBV11-2 and TRBJ2-3; D gene unclear. CDR3 size: 11 residues. V gave up 3 bases and J gave up 5 bases, with 3 bases separating them. The germline V gene has CDR1 SGHAT and CDR2 FQNNGV. CDR3 in amino acids: CASSFQDTQYF. Written as DNA, the CDR3 is TGTGCCAGCAGCTTCCAAGATACGCAGTATTTT.

V usage is TRBV5-6 and J usage is TRBJ2-5; the D is unclear. This CDR3 contains 12 residues. Germline values: CDR1 SGHDT, CDR2 YYEEEE. Trimming took 2 bases from V and 2 from J, leaving 4 bases between them. The CDR3, as DNA: TGTGCCAGCAGCTTCTTACAAGAGACCCAGTACTTC. Encoded protein: CASSFLQETQYF.

This sequence joins TRBV19 and TRBJ1-2; D not certain. The CDR3 extends over 14 amino acids. Germline loops: CDR1 LNHDA, CDR2 SQIVND (reference sequence). The V and J ends lost 4 bases and 1 base respectively, with 10 bases between them. In DNA, the CDR3 is TGTGCCAGTAGTAAGACACAGAATAACTATGGCTACACCTTC. Encoded protein: CASSKTQNNYGYTF.

The chain has TRBV7-8 and TRBJ1-3; D uncertain. The CDR3 sequence is 14 residues long. CDR1 is SGHVS, CDR2 FQNEAQ, per germline. V lost 4 bases to trimming and J lost 0 bases, with 7 bases between them. The CDR3 loop is CASSYYSSGNTIYF. Written as DNA, the CDR3 is TGTGCCAGCAGCTATTACAGCTCTGGAAACACCATATATTTT.